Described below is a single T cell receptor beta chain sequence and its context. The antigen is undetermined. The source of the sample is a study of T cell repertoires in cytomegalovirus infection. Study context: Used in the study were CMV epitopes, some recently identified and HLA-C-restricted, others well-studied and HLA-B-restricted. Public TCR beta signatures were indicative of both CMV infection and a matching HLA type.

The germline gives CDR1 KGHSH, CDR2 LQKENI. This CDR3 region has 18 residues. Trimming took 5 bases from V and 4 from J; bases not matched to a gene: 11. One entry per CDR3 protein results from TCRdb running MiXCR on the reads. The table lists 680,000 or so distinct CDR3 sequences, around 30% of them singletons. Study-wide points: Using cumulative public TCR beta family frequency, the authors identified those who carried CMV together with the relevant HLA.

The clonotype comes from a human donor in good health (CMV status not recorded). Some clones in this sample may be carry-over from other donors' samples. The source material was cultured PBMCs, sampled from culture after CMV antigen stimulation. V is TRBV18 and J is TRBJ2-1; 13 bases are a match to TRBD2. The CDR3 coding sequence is TGTGCCAGCTCAATTCCTACTAGCGGGAGGGCTCGATACAATGAGCAGTTCTTC. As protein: CASSIPTSGRARYNEQFF.